Listed here are 16 T cell receptor beta chains from one sample, sequenced in a study of immune cell composition in non-small cell lung cancer. Sequencing was performed with immunoSEQ multiplex PCR; in TCRdb, only in-frame clones are kept and a portion is missing. Of thousands of clones in the sample, roughly 69% were seen once. Normal lung was taken at the farthest possible site, at least 3 cm from tumour. Sequences were obtained from non-adjacent lung tissue. These receptors were taken from a human donor with non-small cell lung cancer.

The chain combines TRBV28 with TRBJ2-3; 14 nucleotides match TRBD2. Germline trimming cut 2 bases from V and 1 base from J; bases unmatched to any gene: 2. Per the germline V gene, CDR1 is MDHEN and CDR2 is SYDVKM. This CDR3 region has 17 residues. The CDR3 DNA reads TGTGCCAGCAGTTTAGGGACTAGCGGGGGACGCACAGATACGCAGTATTTT. Its protein product is CASSLGTSGGRTDTQYF.

The chain is built from TRBV28 and TRBJ2-1; D not resolved. Trimming removed 8 bases at V and 9 bases at J, with 14 bases between. In germline, CDR1 is MDHEN, CDR2 SYDVKM. There are 12 residues in the CDR3. CDR3 region: CASDRATGEQFF. The CDR3 DNA sequence: TGTGCCAGCGACCGAGCTACGGGTGAGCAGTTCTTC.

This clone was seen only a few times. V is TRBV18 and J is TRBJ2-3, with D perhaps TRBD1 (7 bases). Trimming removed 2 bases at V and 14 bases at J, with 14 bases between. The CDR3 contains 12 residues. Germline loops: CDR1 KGHSH, CDR2 LQKENI. CDR3 in DNA: TGTGCCAGCTCACCAGCGGAGGGGGCGGTGTATTTT. It encodes CASSPAEGAVYF.

The chain recombines TRBV7-9 with TRBJ2-1; TRBD2 is a possible D gene (5 bases). V dropped 1 base and J dropped 0 bases, with 13 bases sitting between them. The CDR3 totals 17 residues. Germline V CDR1 and CDR2: SEHNR, FQNEAQ (reference sequence). DNA of the CDR3: TGTGCCAGCAGCTTAGGTGACGCGGGCCGCTCCTACAATGAGCAGTTCTTC. As protein: CASSLGDAGRSYNEQFF.

V is TRBV11-1 and J is TRBJ2-7, with TRBD1 identical over 9 bases. V lost 5 bases to trimming and J lost 1 base; unmatched junction nucleotides: 6. Germline V gene sequence: CDR1 SGHAT, CDR2 FQDESV (reference sequence). The length of the CDR3 is 15 residues. DNA for the CDR3: TGTGCCAGCAGCCACTCCGGGACAGGGTCCTACGAGCAGTACTTC. Its translation is CASSHSGTGSYEQYF.

This clone was seen a single time. V and J are TRBV5-6 and TRBJ2-3, with 7 nucleotides matching TRBD2. The germline CDR1 and CDR2 sequences are SGHDT and YYEEEE. The CDR3 spans 16 residues. After removal of 4 bases from V and 0 bases from J, the junction contained 8 bases not matched to a gene. The CDR3 region has the DNA TGTGCCAGCAGCCGATTAGGCGGGGGTAGCACAGATACGCAGTATTTT. The encoded protein is CASSRLGGGSTDTQYF. The full variable domain, with the rest looked up from reference TRBV5-6 and TRBJ2-3, is DAGVTQSPTHLIKTRGQQVTLRCSPKSGHDTVSWYQQALGQGPQFIFQYYEEEERQRGNFPDRFSGHQFPNYSSELNVNALLLGDSALYLCASSRLGGGSTDTQYFGPGTRLTVL.

This chain links TRBV6-6 with TRBJ2-3; the D is unclear. The CDR3 runs 13 residues. CDR1 and CDR2 from the germline V gene are MNHNY and SVGAGI (reference sequence). Trimming left V 7 bases short and J 1 base short, with 9 bases between. The CDR3 nucleotides are TGTGCCAGCACCCCCCGTGGCACAGATACGCAGTATTTT. Translated: CASTPRGTDTQYF.

This clone came up a few times. The chain combines TRBV7-8 with TRBJ2-7; the match to TRBD2 covers 7 bases. Per the germline V gene, CDR1 is SGHVS and CDR2 is FQNEAQ. The CDR3 has 10 residues. Losses at the gene ends were 9 bases for V and 7 bases for J; bases not matched to a gene: 3. DNA for the CDR3: TGTGCCAGTGGAGCGGGGGAGCAGTACTTC. Its protein product is CASGAGEQYF.

The chain joins TRBV7-2 to TRBJ2-7; weak D call: TRBD1 (6 bases). The CDR3 length is 17 residues. Germline values: CDR1 SGHTA, CDR2 FQGNSA. V was trimmed by 1 base and J by 4 bases, leaving 20 bases between them. The CDR3 bases are TGTGCCAGCAGCTTAGGGTATGGAGACAGGACCGGATACGAGCAGTACTTC. Its translation: CASSLGYGDRTGYEQYF.

This chain links TRBV18 with TRBJ1-1, with 7 bases that match TRBD1. This CDR3 has 12 residues. V shed 10 bases and J 3 bases; nucleotides not matched to a gene: 5. Germline V lookup: CDR1 KGHSH, CDR2 LQKENI. CDR3 bases: TGTGCCACCGGCGGACAGGACACTGAAGCTTTCTTT. Encoded protein: CATGGQDTEAFF.

This clone was counted between two and nine times. The chain recombines TRBV28 with TRBJ2-3; D might be TRBD2 (5 bases). The CDR3 consists of 14 residues. Trimming took 6 bases from V and 6 from J, leaving 16 bases between them. Germline values: CDR1 MDHEN, CDR2 SYDVKM. The CDR3: CASSLIGTRDTQYF. The CDR3 DNA sequence: TGTGCCAGCAGCCTCATCGGTACTAGGGATACGCAGTATTTT.

V and J are TRBV2 and TRBJ2-2, with 7 nucleotides matching TRBD1. This CDR3 contains 16 residues. V was clipped by 3 bases and J by 4 bases; unmatched bases: 8. Germline loops: CDR1 SNHLY, CDR2 FYNNEI. The CDR3 bases are TGTGCCAGCAGTGACAGGGGACAGCTTGGCACCGGGGAGCTGTTTTTT. This codes for CASSDRGQLGTGELFF.

V usage is TRBV5-1 and J usage is TRBJ1-2, with D tentatively TRBD1 (5 bases). The CDR3 is 16 amino acids. The V end lost 1 base, the J end lost 1 base, and 14 bases lay between the germline ends. Germline V lookup: CDR1 SGHRS, CDR2 YFSETQ. The CDR3 here is CASSLNSQGLNYGYTF. CDR3 DNA: TGCGCCAGCAGCTTGAATTCCCAGGGCCTTAACTATGGCTACACCTTC.

This clone has a handful of counts. The chain joins TRBV5-4 to TRBJ2-1, with 7 positions matching TRBD2. The J segment lost 15 bases and the V segment lost 1 base, leaving 16 bases of the junction unmatched. This CDR3 region has 15 residues. Germline V CDR1 and CDR2: SGHNT, YYREEE (reference sequence). For the CDR3, the DNA is TGTGCCAGCAGCTTGAGGGCAGGGACTAATACCCACCCGTTCTTC. This gives the protein CASSLRAGTNTHPFF.

The chain uses TRBV11-2 and TRBJ2-5; a weak D match, TRBD1 (6 bases). This CDR3 is 16 amino acids long. The V gene's germline CDR1 is SGHAT and CDR2 FQNNGV. Trimming left V 4 bases short and J 5 bases short, with 20 bases between. The CDR3 is CASSSPLDSSRETQYF. In DNA, the CDR3 is TGTGCCAGCAGCTCGCCCCTGGACAGCTCTAGGGAGACCCAGTACTTC.

The CDR3 DNA follows: TGCAGTGCTAGTCAGGGAGAGACCCAGTACTTC. It yields the protein CSASQGETQYF. This chain uses TRBV20-1 with TRBJ2-5, with a weak D call TRBD1 (5 bases). Trimming left V 3 bases short and J 4 bases short, with 6 bases between. Germline-derived CDR1 and CDR2 are DFQATT and SNEGSKA (reference sequence). This CDR3 has 11 residues.